This TCR beta chain is drawn from a study of blood T cell repertoires in COVID-19. About the study: Both acute and convalescent COVID-19 samples were obtained from the United States, Italy and Spain. PBMCs, B-cell-depleted T cells, or T cells provided the cDNA or gDNA that made up the material.

Per the original data handling: Reference gene primer amplification gave nucleated cell count estimates. Some clones are missing from TCRdb's copy, which holds only in-frame ones; the method was immunoSEQ multiplex PCR. V, J and clone size derive from that table, while D and trimming were established from the DNA sequence. This sample carries roughly 250,000 clones, around 79% of them seen once, and the ten largest clones take 2.5% to 4%. The specimen was peripheral blood. The receptor was derived from an elderly woman with acute or convalescent COVID-19.

In DNA, the CDR3 is TGTGCCAGCAGCCCCGCCGGGGTGAGGAGAGCTAATGAGCAGTTCTTC. Translated, it gives CASSPAGVRRANEQFF. The chain couples TRBV13 to TRBJ2-1, with D perhaps matching TRBD2 (5 bases). Trimming took 5 bases from V and 7 from J, leaving 21 bases between them. The CDR3 sequence is 16 residues long. From germline, CDR1 is PRHDT and CDR2 FYEKMQ (reference sequence).